This record looks at one TCR beta chain sequence and its context. Its target is not known. RNA extraction was followed by reverse transcription into cDNA, which acted as the sequencing template. Clones were sequenced by immunoSEQ multiplex PCR, and TCRdb holds only the in-frame ones, with some missing. The repertoire includes about 42,000 clones, 55% to 75% of them detected once, and 20% to 25% sits in the top ten. V shed 0 bases and J 5 bases; nucleotides not matched to a gene: 4. The CDR3 spans 14 residues. The germline gives CDR1 SGDLS, CDR2 YYNGEE. These data belong to a study of CD8+ T cells in alopecia areata. Broader study findings: During tofacitinib treatment, many expanded lesional clones remained in scalp and blood.

The treatment here: oral pan-JAK inhibitor, 5-10 mg twice daily. Researchers gathered lesional scalp punch biopsies and peripheral blood from patients with alopecia areata. The sample here was CD8+ T cells sorted from blood, taken at week 4, from a patient treated with tofacitinib. The source is a human donor with alopecia areata. V gene TRBV9 combines with J gene TRBJ2-5; the match to TRBD1 covers 7 bases. The CDR3 DNA is TGTGCCAGCAGCGTAGAAGGGGGCTGGGAGACCCAGTACTTC. It translates to CASSVEGGWETQYF.